The 25 T cell receptor beta chains given below trace back to one sample, sequenced in a study of CD8+ T cells in alopecia areata. Extracted from the samples, RNA was reverse transcribed into cDNA to serve as the sequencing template. Assay: immunoSEQ multiplex PCR; the TCRdb copy retains only in-frame clones and omits some. The table has fewer than 250,000 clones, 50% to 70% seen once. Sequencing was performed on CD4+ T cells sorted from blood, taken at week 0. Source of these receptors: a human donor with alopecia areata.

The chain links TRBV7-9 to TRBJ1-4, with D tentatively TRBD1 (5 bases). This CDR3 contains 14 residues. V shed 4 bases and J shed 8 bases, with 14 bases lying between them. Germline V gene data show CDR1 as SEHNR and CDR2 as FQNEAQ (reference sequence). DNA of the CDR3: TGTGCCAGCAGCTCCCGTGGTCAGGGCGAAAAACTGTTTTTT. It is translated as CASSSRGQGEKLFF.

The genes are TRBV5-1 and TRBJ2-5; the D is unclear. Trimming removed 0 bases from V and 5 bases from J, with 14 bases in between. The V gene's germline CDR1 is SGHRS and CDR2 YFSETQ. The CDR3 sequence is 15 residues long. The DNA for the CDR3 is TGCGCCAGCAGCTTGGCCGAGGATTGGAGTGAGACCCAGTACTTC. Its protein product is CASSLAEDWSETQYF.

Only a few counts were recorded for this clone. The CDR3, as DNA: TGTGCCAGCAGCTTCCCGGGACAGGGGATTCCTACGCAGTATTTT. This sequence encodes CASSFPGQGIPTQYF. The chain has TRBV7-2 and TRBJ2-3, with 10 bases fitting TRBD1. Trimming took 3 bases from V and 8 from J; bases not matched to a gene: 8. The CDR3 is made up of 15 amino acids. Germline-derived CDR1 and CDR2 are SGHTA and FQGNSA.

This sequence joins TRBV4-1 and TRBJ1-4, with D maybe TRBD1 (6 bases). Per germline, CDR1 MGHRA and CDR2 YSYEKL. The V end lost 3 bases, the J end lost 3 bases, and 11 bases lay between the germline ends. CDR3 length: 15 amino acids. The CDR3 bases are TGCGCCAGCAGCCAGTTTCCAGGGGCTAATGAAAAACTGTTTTTT. This gives the protein CASSQFPGANEKLFF.

The genes are TRBV9 and TRBJ2-1; possibly TRBD2 for D (6 bases). V lost 2 bases, J lost 5 bases, and 14 bases lay in between. This CDR3 has 15 amino acids. Germline CDR1 SGDLS, CDR2 YYNGEE. DNA of the CDR3: TGTGCCAGCAGCGTCTCCGGGACTCTCCACAATGAGCAGTTCTTC. Protein sequence: CASSVSGTLHNEQFF.

The chain is built from TRBV29-1 and TRBJ1-1; D may be TRBD1 (6 bases). With 5 bases removed from V and 0 bases from J, the gap between germline ends came to 16 bases. CDR1 and CDR2 from the germline V gene are SQVTM and ANQGSEA. This CDR3 contains 15 residues. CDR3 sequence: CSVTFRQALNTEAFF. The CDR3 DNA reads TGCAGCGTTACCTTCAGACAGGCCTTGAACACTGAAGCTTTCTTT.

J is TRBJ1-1 and V is TRBV14; tentatively, D is TRBD1 (6 bases). The CDR3 loop spans 13 amino acids. Germline CDR1 SGHDN, CDR2 FVKESK. With 1 base removed from V and 8 bases from J, the gap between germline ends came to 11 bases. The CDR3, as DNA: TGTGCCAGCAGCCAAGTCATCGGGACAGAAGCTTTCTTT. Translating it yields CASSQVIGTEAFF.

The rearrangement uses TRBV29-1 and TRBJ1-2; 7 bases map to TRBD1. The CDR3 length is 13 residues. Per the germline V gene, CDR1 is SQVTM and CDR2 is ANQGSEA. The V gene end was trimmed by 7 bases and the J gene end by 0 bases; junction bases not matched to a gene: 5. The CDR3, as DNA: TGCAGCGCTGGGACAGTATCTAACTATGGCTACACCTTC. Protein product: CSAGTVSNYGYTF.

This clone was seen a few times. V is TRBV2 and J is TRBJ1-5; D ambiguous. The length of the CDR3 is 14 residues. V dropped 4 bases and J dropped 5 bases, with 12 bases sitting between them. Germline V gene data show CDR1 as SNHLY and CDR2 as FYNNEI. The CDR3 reads CASSGLIQDQPQHF. For the CDR3, the DNA is TGTGCCAGCAGTGGTTTGATTCAAGATCAGCCCCAGCATTTT.

V is TRBV5-4 and J is TRBJ1-5, with a weak D call TRBD1 (5 bases). Trimming removed 1 base at V and 7 bases at J, with 12 bases between. Germline CDR1 reads SGHNT; CDR2 reads YYREEE (reference sequence). The CDR3 is 14 residues long. The CDR3 DNA reads as TGTGCCAGCAGCTTGCAAGGGGCCGGCCAGCCCCAGCATTTT. It codes for CASSLQGAGQPQHF.

V usage is TRBV4-1 and J usage is TRBJ1-5; D unclear. The CDR3 has 16 amino acids. V lost 0 bases, J lost 7 bases, and 16 bases lay in between. Germline CDR1 MGHRA, CDR2 YSYEKL. The CDR3 coding sequence is TGCGCCAGCAGCCAAGAAGCCAGCGGGGTCGGACAGCCCCAGCATTTT. Translating gives CASSQEASGVGQPQHF.

This clone was seen more than once but under ten times. The sample contains more than one DNA sequence encoding this CDR3. The chain carries TRBV5-1 and TRBJ2-5; 8 bases are a match to TRBD2. This CDR3 is built from 12 residues. The germline gives CDR1 SGHRS, CDR2 YFSETQ. V dropped 4 bases and J dropped 4; count of bases not matched to a gene: 0. The CDR3 loop reads CASSREGETQYF. The CDR3, as DNA: TGCGCCAGCAGCCGGGAGGGAGAGACCCAGTACTTC.

The chain is built from TRBV7-8 and TRBJ1-4; D is ambiguous. Deletions cut 1 base from V and 0 bases from J, with 9 bases between. The length of the CDR3 is 16 residues. Germline loops: CDR1 SGHVS, CDR2 FQNEAQ. Here the CDR3 reads CASSLVLRTTNEKLFF. The CDR3 DNA reads as TGTGCCAGCAGCTTAGTTCTACGGACAACTAATGAAAAACTGTTTTTT. Together with reference TRBV7-8 and TRBJ1-4, the CDR3 gives the full variable domain: GAGVSQSPRYKVAKRGQDVALRCDPISGHVSLFWYQQALGQGPEFLTYFQNEAQLDKSGLPSDRFFAERPEGSVSTLKIQRTQQEDSAVYLCASSLVLRTTNEKLFFGSGTQLSVL.

Only a few counts were recorded for this clone. The chain recombines TRBV10-3 with TRBJ2-7; TRBD2 matches at 8 bases. CDR3 length equals 15 residues. Per germline, CDR1 ENHRY and CDR2 SYGVKD. V dropped 3 bases and J dropped 4; count of bases not matched to a gene: 8. The chain's CDR3 is CAISEGAGAGYEQYF. In DNA form, the CDR3 reads TGTGCCATCAGTGAAGGAGCGGGAGCTGGGTACGAGCAGTACTTC.

The chain employs TRBV9 and TRBJ1-4, with TRBD1 matching over 12 bases. CDR1 is SGDLS and CDR2 is YYNGEE in the germline V gene. This CDR3 is 17 amino acids long. V dropped 1 base and J dropped 8; count of bases not matched to a gene: 9. The CDR3 sequence is CASSVRGGTGGAEKLFF. The CDR3 DNA is TGTGCCAGCAGCGTAAGAGGCGGGACAGGGGGCGCAGAAAAACTGTTTTTT.

V usage is TRBV29-1 and J usage is TRBJ2-5, with D perhaps TRBD1 or TRBD2 (5 bases each). This CDR3 has 13 amino acids. Germline values: CDR1 SQVTM, CDR2 ANQGSEA. Trimming removed 4 bases at V and 5 bases at J, with 14 bases between. The CDR3 region is CSVAGPERETQYF. The CDR3 DNA reads TGCAGCGTTGCGGGGCCGGAGCGGGAGACCCAGTACTTC.

The CDR3 DNA follows: TGTGCTTTGACAGCCGCACTCTCCTATGGCTACACCTTC. Amino acid sequence: CALTAALSYGYTF. The V gene is TRBV30, the J gene TRBJ1-2; D possibly corresponds to TRBD1 (5 bases). This CDR3 has 13 amino acids. Germline V gene data show CDR1 as GTSNPN and CDR2 as SVGIG (reference sequence). Combining the CDR3 with reference TRBV30 and TRBJ1-2 gives the whole variable domain SQTIHQWPATLVQPVGSPLSLECTVEGTSNPNLYWYRQAAGRGLQLLFYSVGIGQISSEVPQNLSASRPQDRQFILSSKKLLLSDSGFYLCALTAALSYGYTFGSGTRLTVV.

The chain employs TRBV29-1 and TRBJ2-3; TRBD2 agrees at 10 bases. J lost 4 bases, V lost 6 bases, and 10 bases had no gene match. CDR3 length: 15 residues. Germline V gives CDR1 SQVTM, CDR2 ANQGSEA. This chain's CDR3 is CSVRTSGGGPDTQYF. CDR3 DNA: TGCAGCGTGAGGACTAGCGGAGGGGGGCCAGATACGCAGTATTTT.

This rearrangement joins TRBV29-1 to TRBJ1-1; TRBD1 is a possible D gene (5 bases). Germline-derived CDR1 and CDR2 are SQVTM and ANQGSEA. CDR3 length equals 12 residues. V was trimmed by 3 bases and J by 6 bases, leaving 11 bases between them. The CDR3: CSVEWGGSEAFF. DNA of the CDR3: TGCAGCGTTGAGTGGGGCGGTTCTGAAGCTTTCTTT. The full variable domain, its missing parts supplied by reference TRBV29-1 and TRBJ1-1, is SAVISQKPSRDICQRGTSLTIQCQVDSQVTMMFWYRQQPGQSLTLIATANQGSEATYESGFVIDKFPISRPNLTFSTLTVSNMSPEDSSIYLCSVEWGGSEAFFGQGTRLTVV.

This clone turned up a few times. V is TRBV5-6 and J is TRBJ2-1; 7 positions match TRBD1. J lost 8 bases, V lost 0 bases, and 8 bases had no gene match. The CDR3 consists of 15 residues. Looked up from germline, CDR1 is SGHDT and CDR2 is YYEEEE. The CDR3 DNA follows: TGTGCCAGCAGCTTGGCGAACAGGGGATTGGATGAGCAGTTCTTC. Translation gives CASSLANRGLDEQFF.

V usage is TRBV29-1 and J usage is TRBJ1-2, with 9 positions matching TRBD1. Unmatched junction bases numbered 12, after V lost 6 bases and J lost 4 bases. Germline V lookup: CDR1 SQVTM, CDR2 ANQGSEA. The CDR3 loop spans 15 amino acids. This CDR3 reads CSVKLRGQGGYGYTF. The CDR3 DNA is TGCAGCGTGAAACTCCGGGGACAGGGAGGCTATGGCTACACCTTC.

The gene calls are TRBV9 and TRBJ2-1; D call uncertain. CDR1 is SGDLS, CDR2 YYNGEE, per germline. CDR3 length equals 12 residues. V shed 5 bases and J shed 7 bases, with 10 bases lying between them. The CDR3 here is CASSPGRNEQFF. CDR3 nucleotide sequence: TGTGCCAGCAGTCCTGGTCGGAATGAGCAGTTCTTC.

The chain combines TRBV5-1 with TRBJ2-7, with D possibly matching TRBD1 (5 bases). Germline V lookup: CDR1 SGHRS, CDR2 YFSETQ. The CDR3 is 13 amino acids. Trimming removed 1 base at V and 6 bases at J, with 11 bases between. CDR3 loop: CASSLHTGPEQYF. The CDR3 region has the DNA TGCGCCAGCAGCTTGCACACAGGCCCCGAGCAGTACTTC.

This chain uses TRBV29-1 with TRBJ2-7; D gene uncertain. This CDR3 has 14 amino acids. In germline, CDR1 is SQVTM, CDR2 ANQGSEA. Trimming took 3 bases from V and 6 from J, leaving 18 bases between them. The CDR3 DNA reads TGCAGCGTTGAGCGAGAGAATCATTTTGGCGAGCAGTACTTC. It yields the protein CSVERENHFGEQYF.

This chain connects TRBV7-6 to TRBJ1-2; 8 bases line up with TRBD1. Unmatched junction bases numbered 5, after V lost 5 bases and J lost 0 bases. Germline V gene sequence: CDR1 SGHVS, CDR2 FNYEAQ. The CDR3 is 15 amino acids. Here the CDR3 reads CASSPRTGTNYGYTF. The CDR3 coding sequence is TGTGCCAGCAGCCCGCGGACAGGGACTAACTATGGCTACACCTTC.